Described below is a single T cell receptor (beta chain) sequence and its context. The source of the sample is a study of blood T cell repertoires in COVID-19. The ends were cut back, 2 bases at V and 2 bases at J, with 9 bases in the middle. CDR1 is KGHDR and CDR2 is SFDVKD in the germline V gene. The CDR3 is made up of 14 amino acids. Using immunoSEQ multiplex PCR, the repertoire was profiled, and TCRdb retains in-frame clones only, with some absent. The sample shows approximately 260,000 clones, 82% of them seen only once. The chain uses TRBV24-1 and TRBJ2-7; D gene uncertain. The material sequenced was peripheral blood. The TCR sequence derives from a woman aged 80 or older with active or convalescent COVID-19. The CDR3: CATSDSGQTYEQYF. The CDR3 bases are TGTGCCACCAGTGATTCGGGTCAGACCTACGAGCAGTACTTC.